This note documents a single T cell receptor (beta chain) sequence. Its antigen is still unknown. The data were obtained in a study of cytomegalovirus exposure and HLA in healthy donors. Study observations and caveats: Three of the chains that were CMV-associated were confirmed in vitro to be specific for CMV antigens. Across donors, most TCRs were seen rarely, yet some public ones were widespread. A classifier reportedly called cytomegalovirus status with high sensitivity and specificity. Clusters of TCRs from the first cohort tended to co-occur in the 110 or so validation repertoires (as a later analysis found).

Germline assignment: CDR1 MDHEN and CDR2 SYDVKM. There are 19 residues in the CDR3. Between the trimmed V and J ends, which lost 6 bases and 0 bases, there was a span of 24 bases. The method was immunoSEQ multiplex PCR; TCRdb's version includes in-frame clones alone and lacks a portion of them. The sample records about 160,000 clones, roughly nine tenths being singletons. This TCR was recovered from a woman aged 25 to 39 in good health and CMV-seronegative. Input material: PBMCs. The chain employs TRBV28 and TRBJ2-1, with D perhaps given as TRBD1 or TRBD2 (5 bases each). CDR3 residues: CASSPNRTGNLSSYNEQFF. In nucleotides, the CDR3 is TGTGCCAGCAGCCCCAACAGGACTGGAAACCTTAGCTCCTACAATGAGCAGTTCTTC.